This TCR beta chain is drawn from a study of T cell clonotyping in hematopoietic cell transplantation. General study points: Higher Inverse Simpson Index values in graft donor and pretransplant recipient predicted broader posttransplant TCR diversity. At the given depth, recipient repertoires were over 97% de novo clonotypes.

The table came from immunoSEQ multiplex PCR; TCRdb's copy has only in-frame clones and leaves some out. The sample has thousands of clones, less than 30% seen once; the top ten hold over 11%. CDR3 length equals 15 residues. Losses at the gene ends were 0 bases for V and 7 bases for J; bases not matched to a gene: 5. Germline loops: CDR1 GTSNPN, CDR2 SVGIG (reference sequence). To note about this clone: Its antigen is still unknown.

This sequence was found in a male patient aged 40 to 50 who had an allogeneic stem cell transplant from an unrelated donor, so the T cells may come from the graft donor. Some clones in this sample may be carry-over from other donors' samples. The V gene is TRBV30, the J gene TRBJ1-6; 8 nucleotides match TRBD1. Sequenced here: peripheral blood mononuclear cells, sampled 180 days after allogeneic stem cell transplant. CDR3 amino acids: CAWSVRTGWNSPLHF. CDR3 DNA sequence: TGTGCCTGGAGTGTGCGGACAGGGTGGAATTCACCCCTCCACTTT.